This T cell receptor (beta chain) was obtained from a study of T cell responses to AZD1222 COVID-19 vaccine. Broader study findings: Only after the peak T cell response were repertoires sampled. A reported finding is that nearly half of spike-specific TCRs target unmutated variant regions. The donor group comprised mostly white British people and more females; the analysis possibly underestimated clonal diversity. There were vaccine-associated CD4 TCRs across spike, dominant at 160-218 and 743-854.

The assay was immunoSEQ multiplex PCR, and TCRdb's table has in-frame clones only and misses some. The sample yields 150,000 to 200,000 clones, over 80% seen once. A remark on this clone: Its antigen is unknown.

V was shortened by 2 bases and J by 3 bases, with 15 bases between the two germline ends. This CDR3 has 16 amino acids. CDR1 MDHEN and CDR2 SYDVKM come from the germline V gene. This TCR came from an adult who received the MenACWY meningococcal vaccine as a control. The J gene is TRBJ2-3, the V gene TRBV28; the D gene is possibly TRBD2 (5 bases). The specimen comprised peripheral blood, sampled 28 days after the second dose of the MenACWY control vaccine. CDR3 sequence: CASSLEGGVLTDTQYF. For the CDR3, the DNA is TGTGCCAGCAGTTTAGAGGGTGGGGTGCTGACAGATACGCAGTATTTT.